The clone carrying this T cell receptor beta chain turned up a few times. Its antigen remains unknown. Germline V gene sequence: CDR1 GTSNPN, CDR2 SVGIG (reference sequence). This CDR3 contains 13 residues. The V gene lost 0 bases and the J gene lost 5 bases, with 10 bases spanning the gap. Time point in this sample: newly diagnosed, previously untreated cHL patient sample. Magnetic negative selection of thawed PBMCs yielded the CD8+ T cells. Newly diagnosed, untreated classical Hodgkin lymphoma PBMCs served as comparison. These data come from a study of PD-1 blockade in classical Hodgkin lymphoma. General study findings and limits: There remain no defined causes for the repertoire differences, which possibly reflect disease activity or prior therapy. Newly diagnosed patients were reported to start with lower TCR diversity than healthy donors.

Profiling relied on immunoSEQ multiplex PCR, and the TCRdb table lists in-frame clones only, not all of them. The sample holds roughly 2,000 clones, 70% to 85% seen once. The genes are TRBV30 and TRBJ1-1, with TRBD1 as a possible D gene (5 bases). The sequenced material came from CD8+ T cells from blood. The source is a human donor with classical Hodgkin lymphoma. Here the CDR3 reads CAWSVMGGTEAFF. The CDR3 bases are TGTGCCTGGAGTGTAATGGGGGGGACTGAAGCTTTCTTT.